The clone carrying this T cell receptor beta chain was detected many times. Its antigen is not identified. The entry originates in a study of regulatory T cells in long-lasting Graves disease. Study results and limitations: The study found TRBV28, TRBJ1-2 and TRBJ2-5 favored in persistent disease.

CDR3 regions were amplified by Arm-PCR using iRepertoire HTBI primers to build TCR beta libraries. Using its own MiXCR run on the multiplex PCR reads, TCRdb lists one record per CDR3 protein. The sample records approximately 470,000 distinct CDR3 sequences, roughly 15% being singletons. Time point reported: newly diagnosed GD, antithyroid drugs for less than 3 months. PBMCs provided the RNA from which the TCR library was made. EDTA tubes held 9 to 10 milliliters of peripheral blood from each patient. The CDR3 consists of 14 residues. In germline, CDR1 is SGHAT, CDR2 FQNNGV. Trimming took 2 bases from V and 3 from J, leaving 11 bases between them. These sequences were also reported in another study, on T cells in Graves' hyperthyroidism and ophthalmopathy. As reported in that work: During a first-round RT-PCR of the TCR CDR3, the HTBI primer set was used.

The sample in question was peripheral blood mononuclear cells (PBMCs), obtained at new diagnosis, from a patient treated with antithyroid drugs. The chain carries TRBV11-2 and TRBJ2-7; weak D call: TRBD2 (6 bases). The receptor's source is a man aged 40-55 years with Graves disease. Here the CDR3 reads CASSLRFSGYEQYF. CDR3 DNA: TGTGCCAGCAGCTTAAGGTTTAGCGGCTACGAGCAGTACTTC.